Presented here are 28 T cell receptor beta chains from one specimen sequenced in a study of T cell changes during pregnancy in multiple sclerosis. This table comes from immunoSEQ multiplex PCR, and its TCRdb copy is limited to in-frame clones, with some not included. The profile shows 95,000 to 150,000 clones, approximately 93% of them singletons. The source material was peripheral blood, sampled before pregnancy. Source of these receptors: a female donor with multiple sclerosis, enrolled in a pregnancy study.

V is TRBV2 and J is TRBJ1-2; possibly TRBD1 for D (5 bases). The ends were cut back, 8 bases at V and 8 bases at J, with 18 bases in the middle. This CDR3 has 13 amino acids. Germline assignment: CDR1 SNHLY and CDR2 FYNNEI. The CDR3 DNA reads TGTGCCAGCGGGGCGACCCCTTTAGGAGGCTACACCTTC. It codes for CASGATPLGGYTF.

The genes are TRBV5-6 and TRBJ2-1; 13 positions match TRBD2. The V segment lost 1 base and the J segment 10 bases; nucleotides outside the gene matches: 8. CDR3 length: 16 amino acids. Germline V lookup: CDR1 SGHDT, CDR2 YYEEEE. CDR3 sequence: CASSLPGLAGVREQFF. The CDR3, as DNA: TGTGCCAGCAGCTTGCCCGGACTAGCGGGGGTAAGGGAGCAGTTCTTC.

This clone was recorded many times. The chain recombines TRBV4-1 with TRBJ2-1, with unresolved D. The CDR3 loop spans 15 amino acids. Trimming cost V 5 bases and J 0 bases, with 11 bases left between them. Germline-derived CDR1 and CDR2 are MGHRA and YSYEKL. CDR3 nucleotides: TGCGCCAGCAGCGCGGCGCGGAGCTCCTACAATGAGCAGTTCTTC. Translation gives CASSAARSSYNEQFF.

This clone was detected once. This chain joins TRBV28 and TRBJ2-7; no clear D. Germline lookup yields CDR1 MDHEN and CDR2 SYDVKM. Trimming cost V 3 bases and J 1 base, with 7 bases left between them. The CDR3 loop spans 13 amino acids. In nucleotides, the CDR3 is TGTGCCAGCAGTTTCAGGCAGTCCTACGAGCAGTACTTC. It translates to CASSFRQSYEQYF.

The chain carries TRBV27 and TRBJ2-3, with 7 positions matching TRBD1. The germline CDR1 and CDR2 sequences are MNHEY and SMNVEV (reference sequence). Germline trimming cut 6 bases from V and 3 bases from J; bases unmatched to any gene: 9. The CDR3 length is 15 residues. The CDR3 protein is CASRVQGMGTDTQYF. The CDR3 nucleotides are TGTGCCAGCAGAGTACAGGGGATGGGTACAGATACGCAGTATTTT.

This chain uses TRBV7-9 with TRBJ2-5, with 7 bases matching TRBD2. Germline CDR1 reads SEHNR; CDR2 reads FQNEAQ (reference sequence). CDR3 length: 15 residues. Trimming removed 4 bases from V and 3 bases from J; junction bases left unmatched: 8. In DNA, the CDR3 is TGTGCCAGCAGCTCGCCGGCGACTAGCAAAGAGACCCAGTACTTC. Amino acids: CASSSPATSKETQYF.

The chain combines TRBV29-1 with TRBJ2-7, with 9 positions matching TRBD2. V lost 6 bases and J lost 3; bases outside the gene matches: 6. Germline V gives CDR1 SQVTM, CDR2 ANQGSEA. The CDR3 runs to 13 residues. CDR3 region: CSVKRLADYEQYF. CDR3 DNA sequence: TGCAGCGTAAAAAGACTAGCGGACTACGAGCAGTACTTC.

The chain uses TRBV11-1 and TRBJ2-5, with D maybe TRBD2 (5 bases). This CDR3 has 17 amino acids. Germline lookup yields CDR1 SGHAT and CDR2 FQDESV (reference sequence). V lost 0 bases, J lost 2 bases, and 16 bases lay in between. The CDR3 sequence: CASSLAKVFQRQETQYF. The CDR3 nucleotides are TGTGCCAGCAGCTTAGCGAAAGTGTTCCAGCGGCAAGAGACCCAGTACTTC.

The chain employs TRBV7-9 and TRBJ1-2; tentative D call: TRBD1 (6 bases). Germline V gives CDR1 SEHNR, CDR2 FQNEAQ (reference sequence). Trimming removed 4 bases from V and 4 bases from J, with 19 bases in between. CDR3 length equals 16 residues. The chain's CDR3 is CASSSNDRSNTYGYTF. The CDR3 nucleotides are TGTGCCAGCAGCTCTAATGACAGGTCCAATACCTATGGCTACACCTTC.

The genes are TRBV27 and TRBJ2-3; TRBD2 agrees at 8 bases. The J segment lost 7 bases and the V segment lost 3 bases, leaving 6 bases of the junction unmatched. The CDR3 sequence is 14 residues long. Looked up from germline, CDR1 is MNHEY and CDR2 is SMNVEV (reference sequence). CDR3 sequence: CASSFGLASNTQYF. The DNA for the CDR3 is TGTGCCAGCAGTTTCGGACTAGCTTCGAATACGCAGTATTTT.

The chain is built from TRBV5-8 and TRBJ2-1; a weak D match, TRBD2 (7 bases). Germline CDR1 is SGHTS and CDR2 is YDEGEE. CDR3 length equals 16 residues. V lost 3 bases and J lost 8, with 21 bases in between. The CDR3 coding sequence is TGTGCCAGCAGCTCCCTATTAGCGAGGGGGAGGGATGAGCAGTTCTTC. This gives the protein CASSSLLARGRDEQFF. The full variable domain, rest sourced from reference TRBV5-8 and TRBJ2-1, is EAGVTQSPTHLIKTRGQQATLRCSPISGHTSVYWYQQALGLGLQFLLWYDEGEERNRGNFPPRFSGRQFPNYSSELNVNALELEDSALYLCASSSLLARGRDEQFFGPGTRLTVL.

The chain recombines TRBV7-2 with TRBJ2-2; TRBD2 might be the D (5 bases). Trimming stripped 5 bases from V and 3 bases from J, with 16 bases between. Germline V gene lookup returns CDR1 SGHTA and CDR2 FQGNSA. The CDR3 spans 16 residues. In nucleotides, the CDR3 is TGTGCCAGCAGCCCCCCGGGAACTCTTTACACCGGGGAGCTGTTTTTT. Its protein is CASSPPGTLYTGELFF. Together with reference TRBV7-2 and TRBJ2-2, the CDR3 gives the full variable domain: GAGVSQSPSNKVTEKGKDVELRCDPISGHTALYWYRQSLGQGLEFLIYFQGNSAPDKSGLPSDRFSAERTGGSVSTLTIQRTQQEDSAVYLCASSPPGTLYTGELFFGEGSRLTVL.

The chain joins TRBV6-1 to TRBJ2-6; no definite D call. The V end was cut by 4 bases, the J end by 0 bases, with 13 bases between. This CDR3 contains 17 residues. Germline-derived CDR1 and CDR2 are MNHNS and SASEGT. CDR3 residues: CASSGFQVISGANVLTF. Written as DNA, the CDR3 is TGTGCCAGCAGTGGATTCCAGGTGATCTCTGGGGCCAACGTCCTGACTTTC.

This chain joins TRBV5-1 and TRBJ2-3, with 11 bases identical to TRBD2. The trim removed 4 bases at V and 1 base at J, leaving 8 bases unmatched. The CDR3 sequence is 17 residues long. Germline lookup yields CDR1 SGHRS and CDR2 YFSETQ. Here the CDR3 reads CASSEPGLAVGTDTQYF. CDR3 coding DNA: TGCGCCAGCAGCGAGCCGGGACTAGCGGTCGGCACAGATACGCAGTATTTT.

The CDR3 sequence is CASTHSGTGELFF. The CDR3 DNA reads as TGTGCCAGTACCCATAGCGGGACCGGGGAGCTGTTTTTT. The chain recombines TRBV11-2 with TRBJ2-2, with 7 bases that match TRBD2. Losses at the gene ends were 9 bases for V and 5 bases for J; bases not matched to a gene: 6. From germline, CDR1 is SGHAT and CDR2 FQNNGV. The CDR3 covers 13 residues.

The chain uses TRBV5-1 and TRBJ2-1, with D perhaps TRBD1 (5 bases). Looked up from germline, CDR1 is SGHRS and CDR2 is YFSETQ. This CDR3 comprises 15 residues. The V gene lost 0 bases and the J gene lost 8 bases, with 15 bases spanning the gap. The CDR3 spells CASSLVGREGDEQFF. CDR3 coding DNA: TGCGCCAGCAGCTTGGTGGGCAGGGAAGGCGATGAGCAGTTCTTC.

The rearrangement links TRBV18 to TRBJ2-1; D uncertain. V was clipped by 2 bases and J by 4 bases, with 6 bases between them. Per the germline V gene, CDR1 is KGHSH and CDR2 is LQKENI. The CDR3 has 13 amino acids. The CDR3 DNA reads TGTGCCAGCTCACCAGGCAGTTACAATGAGCAGTTCTTC. This translates into CASSPGSYNEQFF.

In the case of this clone: One junction end does not reproduce the germline sequence, and a read error may be involved. The chain couples TRBV5-1 to TRBJ2-7, with TRBD2 identical over 7 bases. The CDR3 is 17 amino acids. CDR1 is SGHRS, CDR2 YFSETQ, per germline. The CDR3, as DNA: TGCGCCAGCAGTTTGGCGGCTCTGAGCGGGAAAGCGTACGAGCAGTACTTC. Encoded protein: CASSLAALSGKAYEQYF.

This sequence joins TRBV7-3 and TRBJ2-1, with 11 bases matching TRBD1. Germline lookup yields CDR1 SGHTA and CDR2 FQGTGA. The length of the CDR3 is 17 residues. J gave up 6 bases and V 3 bases, and 10 bases lay outside the gene matches. The CDR3 DNA sequence: TGTGCCAGCAGCTTCGACCTAGGACAGGGGGCAGGCAATGAGCAGTTCTTC. Translated: CASSFDLGQGAGNEQFF.

J is TRBJ1-5 and V is TRBV27; perhaps TRBD1 as D (5 bases). Germline V CDR1 and CDR2: MNHEY, SMNVEV (reference sequence). The CDR3 extends over 12 amino acids. The germline V and J ends were trimmed by 7 bases and 9 bases, with 13 bases remaining between them. This chain's CDR3 is CASMGEGGPQHF. The CDR3 DNA follows: TGTGCCAGCATGGGGGAGGGTGGGCCCCAGCATTTT.

The DNA for the CDR3 is TGTGCCAGCAGCTTAAGGGCAGGGTCCCCCTACAATGAGCAGTTCTTC. Protein sequence: CASSLRAGSPYNEQFF. The rearrangement links TRBV7-2 to TRBJ2-1; a weak D match, TRBD1 (5 bases). The CDR3 covers 16 residues. The germline gives CDR1 SGHTA, CDR2 FQGNSA. The V and J ends lost 2 bases and 2 bases respectively, with 13 bases between them.

This clone was observed once. The gene calls are TRBV4-1 and TRBJ1-4, with 9 bases that match TRBD1. This CDR3 is 20 amino acids long. J gave up 6 bases and V 2 bases, and 19 bases lay outside the gene matches. Germline assignment: CDR1 MGHRA and CDR2 YSYEKL. Here the CDR3 DNA reads TGCGCCAGCAGCCAATCTCCTCCCGGGACAGGGAATTTGTTAGATGAAAAACTGTTTTTT. Translating it yields CASSQSPPGTGNLLDEKLFF.

This clone was recorded at least ten times. The chain joins TRBV7-3 to TRBJ1-1; 8 nucleotides align to TRBD1. Germline loops: CDR1 SGHTA, CDR2 FQGTGA. Germline trimming cut 6 bases from V and 4 bases from J; bases unmatched to any gene: 4. The CDR3 loop spans 13 amino acids. CDR3 sequence reads: CASSADRVTEAFF. The CDR3 coding sequence is TGTGCCAGCAGTGCGGACAGGGTCACTGAAGCTTTCTTT.

The V and J genes are TRBV2 and TRBJ2-1; 8 bases are shared with TRBD1. Germline CDR1 is SNHLY and CDR2 is FYNNEI. The CDR3 consists of 15 residues. J gave up 8 bases and V 6 bases, and 12 bases lay outside the gene matches. CDR3 residues: CASRGDRGGVDEQFF. DNA of the CDR3: TGTGCCAGCAGGGGCGACAGGGGCGGTGTCGATGAGCAGTTCTTC.

This clone has just one count. The chain employs TRBV9 and TRBJ1-1; no firm D call. The V and J ends lost 4 bases and 1 base respectively, with 8 bases between them. Looked up from germline, CDR1 is SGDLS and CDR2 is YYNGEE. The CDR3 has 13 amino acids. The CDR3: CASSFTENTEAFF. CDR3 coding DNA: TGTGCCAGCAGCTTCACAGAGAACACTGAAGCTTTCTTT.

This sequence joins TRBV6-1 and TRBJ1-5; no firm D call. CDR1 is MNHNS and CDR2 is SASEGT in the germline V gene. The CDR3 has 13 residues. The V and J ends lost 3 bases and 16 bases respectively, with 19 bases between them. CDR3 nucleotides: TGTGCCAGCAGTGAGCGGGTGCAGGCGGAGATACATTTT. It codes for CASSERVQAEIHF.

The gene calls are TRBV6-5 and TRBJ1-2, with TRBD1 matching 7 bases. V lost 6 bases and J lost 3; bases outside the gene matches: 7. The CDR3 contains 14 residues. Germline V gene lookup returns CDR1 MNHEY and CDR2 SVGAGI. This chain's CDR3 is CASRETGSHYGYTF. The CDR3 nucleotides are TGTGCCAGCAGGGAGACAGGGAGTCACTATGGCTACACCTTC.

The CDR3 loop reads CASSLVQGAPGALHF. In DNA form, the CDR3 reads TGTGCCAGCAGCTTAGTACAGGGGGCCCCCGGGGCCCTCCACTTT. The V gene is TRBV7-8, the J gene TRBJ1-6; 9 bases fit TRBD1. The germline gives CDR1 SGHVS, CDR2 FQNEAQ. V was clipped by 1 base and J by 14 bases; unmatched bases: 9. The CDR3 is 15 amino acids.